This T cell receptor beta chain originates from a study of Ad26.COV2.S vaccination and SARS-CoV-2 variants. Whole-study context: The donor was enrolled in the Ad26.COV2.S arm of the COV1001 trial. Intramuscular Ad26.COV2.S doses were given once or twice, 56 days apart.

Study-level points and caveats: Those who received the vaccine showed greater spike-specific TCR breadth than those given placebo.

On this clone: The antigen is undetermined.

Using immunoSEQ multiplex PCR, the repertoire was profiled, and TCRdb retains in-frame clones only, with some absent. The sample includes a few hundred thousand clones, roughly 90% of them seen just once. From germline, CDR1 is SQVTM and CDR2 ANQGSEA. The CDR3 length is 14 residues. V was trimmed by 1 base and J by 1 base, leaving 10 bases between them. Indicated treatment: about 20 received Ad26.COV2.S at low or high dose, single or two shots; roughly five received placebo; per-sample allocation not given. Following the first vaccine or placebo injection, samples were taken on day 63. Boston supplied an adult donor aged 18-55 years.

This chain links TRBV29-1 with TRBJ1-1; D gene uncertain. The TCR comes from a person between 18 and 65 years old who received the Ad26.COV2.S COVID-19 vaccine or a placebo. This material consisted of peripheral blood, taken in a trial of Ad26.COV2.S vaccine versus placebo. DNA of the CDR3: TGCAGCGTTGAAGTCTTGCGGAAGAACACTGAAGCTTTCTTT. It yields the protein CSVEVLRKNTEAFF.